This entry features one TCR beta chain sequence. Its antigen target is currently unknown. Base qualities were left out, and no much larger clone turns up one base away. Each depressed patient was pairwise matched to a non-depressed control for sex, age, current smoking status and body mass index. European descent was reported for all participants. To qualify, patients needed a DSM-IV diagnosis of major depressive disorder plus a Hamilton Rating Scale for Depression score of 18 or higher. No psychiatric medication, including antidepressants, had been taken by patients for at least 8 weeks before enrollment. Depression severity among patients ranged from moderate to severe. Participants were excluded if they had major medical conditions, Axis I/II comorbidities, regular medication or illicit drug use, or weekly alcohol intake above 100 g. Approximately 30 ml of peripheral blood was collected into EDTA tubes from each participant. Thawed PBMCs underwent magnetic negative selection with the BD IMag Human CD4 T Lymphocyte Enrichment Set to purify CD4+ T cells. The CD4+ enrichment method typically yielded around 96% purity as confirmed by flow cytometry. A subgroup of about 5 case-control pairs, chosen blind to chemokine receptor expression and flow-cytometric repertoire skewing results, underwent TCRbeta sequencing. All blood samples were collected in the morning at 8:00 a.m., and PBMCs were isolated by Ficoll-Hypaque gradient centrifugation. PBMCs were cryopreserved by gradual cooling to -80°C and stored in liquid nitrogen until assayed.

The Qiagen DNeasy Blood and Tissue Kit was used to extract total genomic DNA from the purified CD4+ T cells. Amplification and sequencing of the TCRbeta CDR3 region, as defined according to IMGT, were carried out with immunoSEQ immunosequencing protocols. The study's processing was this. The immunoSEQ service preprocessed the raw sequence data to correct PCR and sequencing errors. The sequence data were imported into the immunoSEQ Analyzer and were further analyzed using VDJtools v1.0.7. The paired Wilcoxon signed-rank test was applied to assess differences between patients and controls. In TCRdb, the immuneACCESS table is reduced to in-frame sequences with V and J assigned. These tables do not hold every clone; where another copy was compared, an unresolved V gene accounts for under half, and the others remain unexplained. That table gives V, J and clone size, and the DNA gave D and trimming. This sample holds 20,000 or so clones; about 92% were observed only once. The ten largest clones take up 0.45% to 0.7% of the sample.

This sample was included in a study of untreated major depressive disorder (dated 2018 in TCRdb). In terms of the full investigation: A cross-sectional case-control design was used to compare T cell phenotype and TCR repertoire between antidepressant-free major depressive disorder patients and individually matched non-depressed controls. The sequencing was a follow-up to the differences in Vbeta 5.1, Vbeta 11 and Vbeta 22 usage that flow cytometry had picked up across the whole cohort. Study-wide findings and limitations: For the sequencing comparisons, one-tailed planned tests were applied to only three Vbeta families that had been selected in advance. A comparatively small study sample was produced by the strict matching and exclusion criteria, and the generalizability of findings was thereby limited. In every sequenced subject, all of the top five TRBV05-01 clones were private clones. In CD4+ T cells, sequencing confirmed that depressed patients used TRBV05-01 (Vbeta 5.1) more than controls did, with a one-tailed test giving p = 0.040. In the sequencing data, TRBV25-01 and TRBV02-01 usage was found to follow the flow-cytometry pattern, although statistical significance was not reached.

Relative to germline, V is missing 1 base and J is missing 3 bases, with 2 bases of the junction outside any gene match. The CDR3, from cysteine to phenylalanine, totals 15 residues. Just the 45-base CDR3 DNA is kept, in frame starting at base 1. Sequences SGHAT (CDR1) and FQNNGV (CDR2) are obtained from the germline V gene. In this chain, TRBV11-2 is recombined with TRBJ1-1; the junction holds 10 bases that match TRBD1. Sequencing was done on a sample of CD4+ T cells from PBMCs. This clonotype was obtained from a woman aged 40-49 years with major depressive disorder. CDR3 region: CASSLGDRGYTEAFF. The DNA sequence follows: TGTGCCAGCAGCTTAGGGGACAGGGGTTACACTGAAGCTTTCTTT.